This TCR beta chain was recorded in a study of T cell changes during pregnancy in multiple sclerosis. TCRdb's copy holds only in-frame clones and misses some; the assay was immunoSEQ multiplex PCR. Altogether 80,000 or so clones are present, approximately 90% being singletons, with the ten largest covering more than 1.4%. This CDR3 contains 15 residues. Germline CDR1 reads MGHDK; CDR2 reads SYGVNS. Unmatched junction bases numbered 11, after V lost 5 bases and J lost 9 bases. The V and J genes are TRBV25-1 and TRBJ2-1; 9 positions match TRBD1. The sequences come from peripheral blood, collected before pregnancy. The sequence derives from a female donor with multiple sclerosis, enrolled in a pregnancy study. The CDR3 here is CASSSSGQGLFEQFF. Written as DNA, the CDR3 is TGTGCCAGCAGTTCCTCGGGACAGGGCCTCTTTGAGCAGTTCTTC.